Each of the 25 T cell receptor beta chains below was sequenced from the same sample in a study of blood T cell repertoires in COVID-19. The assay was immunoSEQ multiplex PCR, and TCRdb's table has in-frame clones only and misses some. The data hold approximately 38,000 clones, with about 90% observed a single time. Sequenced material: peripheral blood. The receptors originated from a woman aged 80 or over with acute or convalescent COVID-19.

This clone occurred once. The genes are TRBV28 and TRBJ2-6, with 7 bases aligning to TRBD2. Germline V lookup: CDR1 MDHEN, CDR2 SYDVKM. The CDR3 covers 14 residues. The V segment lost 6 bases and the J segment 2 bases; nucleotides outside the gene matches: 1. The CDR3 loop is CASRGGTGANVLTF. The DNA of the CDR3 is TGTGCCAGCAGGGGAGGGACTGGGGCCAACGTCCTGACTTTC.

This chain joins TRBV19 and TRBJ1-2, with TRBD1 matching 7 bases. The CDR3 totals 15 residues. J was trimmed by 8 bases and V by 0 bases; bases with no gene match: 9. CDR1 LNHDA and CDR2 SQIVND come from the germline V gene (reference sequence). The CDR3 protein is CASSIERTGQDGYTF. As DNA, the CDR3 is TGTGCCAGTAGTATAGAACGGACAGGCCAAGACGGCTACACCTTC.

The genes are TRBV12-3 or TRBV12-4 and TRBJ1-2; D might be TRBD1 (5 bases). The CDR3 length is 12 residues. V lost 5 bases and J 3 bases, leaving 7 bases between the germline ends. CDR3 in amino acids: CASSTGYYGYTF. Written as DNA, the CDR3 is TGTGCCAGCAGTACAGGCTACTATGGCTACACCTTC.

V and J are TRBV19 and TRBJ2-3; 8 bases align to TRBD2. This CDR3 comprises 15 residues. Germline CDR1 reads LNHDA; CDR2 reads SQIVND (reference sequence). After removal of 3 bases from V and 4 bases from J, the junction contained 6 bases not matched to a gene. The CDR3 sequence is CASSMGAGLADTQYF. The CDR3, as DNA: TGTGCCAGTAGTATGGGAGCGGGACTAGCAGATACGCAGTATTTT.

The chain couples TRBV5-4 to TRBJ1-6, with TRBD1 identical over 11 bases. The germline CDR1 and CDR2 sequences are SGHNT and YYREEE (reference sequence). V lost 4 bases to trimming and J lost 9 bases; unmatched junction nucleotides: 9. The CDR3 has 16 amino acids. The DNA for the CDR3 is TGTGCCAGCAGCCAGACGGCCGGGACAGGGGGTTCACCCCTCCACTTT. Translation gives CASSQTAGTGGSPLHF.

The chain couples TRBV20-1 to TRBJ1-5, with 10 bases fitting TRBD1. V shed 6 bases, J shed 0 bases, and the junction held 8 bases outside the gene matches. This CDR3 has 16 amino acids. Germline V lookup: CDR1 DFQATT, CDR2 SNEGSKA (reference sequence). As DNA, the CDR3 is TGCAGTGCGAGTGACAGGGGGCTGTATAGCAATCAGCCCCAGCATTTT. Its translation: CSASDRGLYSNQPQHF.

V usage is TRBV12-2 and J usage is TRBJ2-7; the table's D call TRBD1 went unverified against the DNA. TRBV12-2 is a listed pseudogene. CDR3 length: 17 amino acids. As DNA, the CDR3 is TGTGCAAGTCGCTTATGGGGTCGGACAGGGAACTCCTACGAGCAGTACTTC. Protein: CASRLWGRTGNSYEQYF.

The V call is TRBV29-1, the J call TRBJ2-3, with D maybe TRBD2 (6 bases). The length of the CDR3 is 15 residues. The V end was cut by 8 bases, the J end by 1 base, with 19 bases between. Germline CDR1 is SQVTM and CDR2 is ANQGSEA. The CDR3 sequence: CSIRGGAGGTDTQYF. The DNA for the CDR3 is TGCAGCATCCGAGGAGGGGCCGGGGGCACAGATACGCAGTATTTT.

The chain employs TRBV6-1 and TRBJ2-7; 7 bases fit TRBD1. This CDR3 contains 14 residues. Germline loops: CDR1 MNHNS, CDR2 SASEGT. The junction had 7 bases not matched to a gene; V was cut back by 6 bases and J by 2 bases. CDR3 bases: TGTGCCAGCAGCCTGGACAGGCTGACCTACGAGCAGTACTTC. Protein: CASSLDRLTYEQYF.

The chain links TRBV12-5 to TRBJ2-7; 8 positions agree with TRBD1. V lost 5 bases and J lost 6; bases outside the gene matches: 6. The germline gives CDR1 LGHNT, CDR2 FRNRAP. The CDR3 has 13 amino acids. CDR3 DNA: TGTGCTAGTGGTCGACAGGGGCTGGGCGAGCAGTACTTC. Residues: CASGRQGLGEQYF.

V and J are TRBV7-9 and TRBJ1-1, with a possible D match to TRBD1 (5 bases). Germline values: CDR1 SEHNR, CDR2 FQNEAQ (reference sequence). CDR3 length equals 13 residues. Trimming left V 5 bases short and J 6 bases short, with 13 bases between. The CDR3 reads CASSGEGYSEAFF. DNA of the CDR3: TGTGCCAGCAGCGGGGAGGGGTACTCTGAAGCTTTCTTT.

V usage is TRBV28 and J usage is TRBJ1-2, with D maybe TRBD1 (6 bases). Trimming stripped 6 bases from V and 0 bases from J, with 11 bases between. The CDR3 length is 14 residues. CDR1 and CDR2 from the germline V gene are MDHEN and SYDVKM. The CDR3 sequence is CASRTWTANYGYTF. The CDR3 coding sequence is TGTGCCAGCAGAACGTGGACAGCTAACTATGGCTACACCTTC.

The CDR3 reads CASSTGPWQPQHF. The CDR3 DNA sequence: TGTGCCAGTTCCACAGGTCCCTGGCAGCCCCAGCATTTT. The chain combines TRBV3-1 (or the pseudogene TRBV3-2) with TRBJ1-5, with D perhaps matching TRBD1 (5 bases). CDR1 and CDR2 from the germline V gene are LGHDT and YNNKEL (reference sequence). The CDR3 is made up of 13 amino acids. Trimming shortened V by 9 bases and J by 7 bases, and 16 bases separated the two germline ends.

CDR3 sequence: CASSLQGSRYNEQFF. The DNA of the CDR3 is TGTGCCAGCTCACTACAGGGGTCCAGGTACAATGAGCAGTTCTTC. V and J are TRBV18 and TRBJ2-1; 7 nucleotides line up with TRBD1. CDR1 and CDR2 (germline): KGHSH, LQKENI. V lost 4 bases and J lost 4; bases outside the gene matches: 7. The CDR3 loop spans 15 amino acids.

The genes are TRBV6-2 or TRBV6-3 and TRBJ1-2, with D unresolved. This CDR3 spans 12 amino acids. Per the germline V gene, CDR1 is MNHEY and CDR2 is SVGEGT. V was shortened by 4 bases and J by 8 bases, with 11 bases between the two germline ends. The CDR3 loop is CASSFPRSGYTF. DNA of the CDR3: TGTGCCAGCAGTTTTCCGAGGTCCGGCTACACCTTC.

The rearrangement links TRBV7-2 to TRBJ1-2; no reliable D call. V lost 1 base to trimming and J lost 2 bases, with 5 bases between them. The CDR3 is 13 residues long. Germline V gene sequence: CDR1 SGHTA, CDR2 FQGNSA. The CDR3 DNA follows: TGTGCCAGCAGCTTAGGTCAGAACTATGGCTACACCTTC. Its protein product is CASSLGQNYGYTF.

V gene TRBV5-4 combines with J gene TRBJ1-1; D unclear. Germline lookup yields CDR1 SGHNT and CDR2 YYREEE (reference sequence). Trimming took off 5 bases at V and 3 bases at J, with 14 bases between the two ends. This CDR3 is built from 14 residues. The CDR3, as DNA: TGTGCCAGCAGTGCTTCCACCACGGACACTGAAGCTTTCTTT. It encodes CASSASTTDTEAFF.

The chain has TRBV7-3 and TRBJ2-7, with 13 bases that match TRBD2. V gave up 1 base and J gave up 4 bases; unmatched junction bases: 4. Looked up from germline, CDR1 is SGHTA and CDR2 is FQGTGA. There are 16 residues in the CDR3. The CDR3 nucleotides read TGTGCCAGCAGCTTAATGGGACTAGCGGGACCATACGAGCAGTACTTC. Translating it yields CASSLMGLAGPYEQYF.

V is TRBV10-3 and J is TRBJ1-2; TRBD1 agrees at 10 bases. With 9 bases clipped from V and 8 bases from J, the junction kept 6 bases outside the gene matches. Germline loops: CDR1 ENHRY, CDR2 SYGVKD. This CDR3 is built from 12 residues. CDR3 in DNA: TGTGCCATGGCCGGGACAGGGGACGGCTACACCTTC. It is translated as CAMAGTGDGYTF.

This sequence joins TRBV6-5 and TRBJ2-3; 10 bases line up with TRBD1. This CDR3 has 14 amino acids. CDR1 and CDR2 from the germline V gene are MNHEY and SVGAGI. V lost 7 bases, J lost 5 bases, and 6 bases stayed unmatched. The CDR3 bases are TGTGCCAGCAAACCGGGACAGGGGTTAGATACGCAGTATTTT. Translation gives CASKPGQGLDTQYF.

The V and J genes are TRBV7-9 and TRBJ1-1; 7 positions match TRBD1. Per germline, CDR1 SEHNR and CDR2 FQNEAQ (reference sequence). The CDR3 spans 14 residues. V was clipped by 7 bases and J by 4 bases; unmatched bases: 9. The CDR3 protein is CASNRDSQVTEAFF. The CDR3 DNA is TGTGCCAGCAACAGGGACAGCCAAGTCACTGAAGCTTTCTTT.

CDR3 region: CASSISGTGSEKLFF. The CDR3 coding sequence is TGTGCCAGCAGCATTTCCGGGACAGGGTCCGAAAAACTGTTTTTT. The chain has TRBV9 and TRBJ1-4; TRBD1 agrees at 9 bases. With 4 bases clipped from V and 8 bases from J, the junction kept 9 bases outside the gene matches. Germline CDR1 is SGDLS and CDR2 is YYNGEE. This CDR3 is 15 amino acids long. Full variable domain (remainder filled in from reference TRBV9 and TRBJ1-4): DSGVTQTPKHLITATGQRVTLRCSPRSGDLSVYWYQQSLDQGLQFLIQYYNGEERAKGNILERFSAQQFPDLHSELNLSSLELGDSALYFCASSISGTGSEKLFFGSGTQLSVL.

The chain has TRBV19 and TRBJ1-5; TRBD1 might be the D (6 bases). The germline gives CDR1 LNHDA, CDR2 SQIVND (reference sequence). CDR3 length equals 15 residues. Trimming stripped 5 bases from V and 0 bases from J, with 11 bases between. CDR3 sequence (DNA): TGTGCCAGTAGTTATACAGGGATTAGCAATCAGCCCCAGCATTTT. Protein product: CASSYTGISNQPQHF.

The chain uses TRBV11-3 and TRBJ2-1; 9 bases align to TRBD2. The CDR3 is made up of 14 amino acids. V shed 1 base and J 10 bases; nucleotides not matched to a gene: 5. Looked up from germline, CDR1 is SGHNT and CDR2 is YENEEA. The CDR3 is CASSLASGGTEQFF. The CDR3 nucleotides read TGTGCCAGCAGCTTAGCAAGCGGGGGGACCGAGCAGTTCTTC.

The chain employs TRBV19 and TRBJ2-7, with D possibly TRBD1 on 5 matching bases. CDR3 size: 14 residues. V shed 4 bases and J shed 0 bases, with 10 bases lying between them. The germline gives CDR1 LNHDA, CDR2 SQIVND (reference sequence). The CDR3 nucleotides are TGTGCCAGTAGTAAACAGGACACCTCCTACGAGCAGTACTTC. Its protein product is CASSKQDTSYEQYF.